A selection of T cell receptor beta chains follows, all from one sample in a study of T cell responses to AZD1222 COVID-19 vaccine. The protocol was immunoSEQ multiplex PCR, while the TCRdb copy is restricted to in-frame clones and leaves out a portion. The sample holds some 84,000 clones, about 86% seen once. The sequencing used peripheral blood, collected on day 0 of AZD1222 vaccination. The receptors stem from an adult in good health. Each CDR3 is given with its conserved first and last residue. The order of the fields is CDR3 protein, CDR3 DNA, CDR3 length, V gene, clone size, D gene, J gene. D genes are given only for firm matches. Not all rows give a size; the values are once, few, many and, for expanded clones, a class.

CASSPGGRSYEQYF	TGTGCCAGCAGTCCCGGGGGGCGATCCTACGAGCAGTACTTC	14	TRBV28	.	.	TRBJ2-7
CASSPRQGSGNQPQHF	TGTGCCAGCTCACCGCGACAGGGCTCGGGCAATCAGCCCCAGCATTTT	16	TRBV18	.	TRBD1	TRBJ1-5
CASSPAREQYF	TGTGCCAGCAGCCCCGCGCGCGAGCAGTACTTC	11	TRBV11-1	.	.	TRBJ2-7
CASSYSGTGPQETQYF	TGTGCCAGCAGTTACTCCGGGACAGGGCCTCAAGAGACCCAGTACTTC	16	TRBV6-5	.	TRBD1	TRBJ2-5
CASSLGGRATNEKLFF	TGCGCCAGCAGCCTTGGCGGGAGGGCAACTAATGAAAAACTGTTTTTT	16	TRBV5-1	.	.	TRBJ1-4
CASSFGTESYEQYF	TGTGCCAGTAGTTTTGGGACGGAGAGCTACGAGCAGTACTTC	14	TRBV19	.	.	TRBJ2-7
CASSLSGGRNYEQYF	TGTGCCAGCAGCCTGAGTGGGGGTAGGAACTACGAGCAGTACTTC	15	TRBV27	.	.	TRBJ2-7
CASSESRDEQYF	TGTGCCAGCAGTGAATCCAGGGACGAGCAGTACTTC	12	TRBV6-1	once	.	TRBJ2-7
CASQLGDSYEQYF	TGTGCCAGCCAACTCGGGGACTCCTACGAGCAGTACTTC	13	TRBV11-2	.	.	TRBJ2-7
CASSPPATSGYTF	TGTGCCAGCAGCCCCCCGGCCACGAGTGGCTACACCTTC	13	TRBV13	.	.	TRBJ1-2
CASSLPGAGRNTIYF	TGTGCCAGCAGCTTACCAGGGGCGGGTAGAAACACCATATATTTT	15	TRBV5-4	few	.	TRBJ1-3
CASSIDFGGGDTQYF	TGTGCCAGTAGTATAGATTTCGGAGGCGGAGATACGCAGTATTTT	15	TRBV19	once	.	TRBJ2-3
CASSLWGTGVGSNQPQHF	TGTGCCAGCAGTTTATGGGGGACAGGGGTTGGTAGCAATCAGCCCCAGCATTTT	18	TRBV28	.	TRBD1	TRBJ1-5
CASSYHSDNRNGYTF	TGTGCCAGCAGCTATCATTCGGATAACCGGAATGGCTACACCTTC	15	TRBV11-3	.	.	TRBJ1-2
CASSYGGVVTEAFF	TGTGCCAGCAGTTACGGGGGGGTGGTCACTGAAGCTTTCTTT	14	TRBV6-2/TRBV6-3	.	.	TRBJ1-1
CASSSGGVGYTF	TGTGCCAGCAGTTCAGGGGGCGTCGGCTACACCTTC	12	TRBV27	.	TRBD1	TRBJ1-2
CASRPIGTGVNTEAFF	TGTGCCAGCAGACCGATAGGGACAGGGGTGAACACTGAAGCTTTCTTT	16	TRBV28	.	TRBD1	TRBJ1-1
CASNTGLADTQYF	TGTGCCAGCAACACAGGGTTGGCAGATACGCAGTATTTT	13	TRBV2	.	.	TRBJ2-3
CASSLYGSPSEYEQYF	TGTGCCAGCAGCTTGTACGGGTCTCCCTCAGAATACGAGCAGTACTTC	16	TRBV5-4	.	.	TRBJ2-7
CASSSPGDRGLVGEKLFF	TGTGCCAGCAGCTCTCCGGGGGACAGGGGGCTAGTTGGGGAAAAACTGTTTTTT	18	TRBV28	.	TRBD1	TRBJ1-4
CASSPPGGVYEQYF	TGTGCCAGCTCACCACCGGGAGGGGTCTACGAGCAGTACTTC	14	TRBV18	.	TRBD2	TRBJ2-7
CASSVGTEQYF	TGTGCCAGCAGCGTAGGAACAGAGCAGTACTTC	11	TRBV9	once	.	TRBJ2-7
CASSQDETLNQPQHF	TGCGCCAGCAGCCAAGATGAGACTCTTAATCAGCCCCAGCATTTT	15	TRBV4-1	once	.	TRBJ1-5
CASSLFHRTSGSREQYF	TGTGCCAGCAGTTTATTTCACCGGACTAGCGGGAGTCGCGAGCAGTACTTC	17	TRBV27	.	TRBD2	TRBJ2-7
CASSHLGDLSYNEQFF	TGTGCCAGCAGCCACCTGGGGGATCTCTCCTACAATGAGCAGTTCTTC	16	TRBV7-9	few	.	TRBJ2-1
CASSLESQGWSPLHF	TGTGCCAGCAGCTTAGAGTCGCAGGGATGGTCACCCCTCCACTTT	15	TRBV7-8	.	.	TRBJ1-6
CASSTRAPYEQYF	TGTGCCAGCAGCACCAGGGCCCCCTACGAGCAGTACTTC	13	TRBV6-5	.	.	TRBJ2-7
CSASRTGPYNEQFF	TGCAGTGCTAGTCGGACTGGGCCCTACAATGAGCAGTTCTTC	14	TRBV20-1	.	.	TRBJ2-1
CASSLGGTGGETRFF	TGTGCCAGCAGTTTGGGGGGGACAGGGGGCGAAACCCGCTTCTTC	15	TRBV28	once	TRBD1	TRBJ2-1